A selection of T cell receptor beta chains follows, all from one sample in a study of T cell responses to AZD1222 COVID-19 vaccine. The method was immunoSEQ multiplex PCR; TCRdb's version includes in-frame clones alone and lacks a portion of them. In the table there are 100,000 to 130,000 clones, over 80% of which are singletons. Sample: peripheral blood, taken 28 days after the second AZD1222 dose. Receptor source: an adult who received the AZD1222 COVID-19 vaccine. Each CDR3 is given with its conserved first and last residue. A D gene is named only where the DNA matches it firmly. Clone sizes are given selectively: once, few, many, or a class where the clone is expanded.

>TRBJ2-7|NA|NA|TRBV18
TGTGCCAGCTCACCACGGGAGGAAACGTACGAGCAGTACTTC
CASSPREETYEQYF
>TRBJ1-3|NA|NA|TRBV20-1
TGCAGTGCTAGTACCGGGGCTGGAAACACCATATATTTT
CSASTGAGNTIYF
>TRBJ1-1|NA|NA|TRBV28
TGTGCCAGCAGTTGGGCAGGGCGGAACACTGAAGCTTTCTTT
CASSWAGRNTEAFF
>TRBJ2-7|NA|NA|TRBV30
TGTGCCTCGCATCGTCGGTTCGGCTCCTACGAGCAGTACTTC
CASHRRFGSYEQYF
>TRBJ2-5|TRBD1|NA|TRBV5-1
TGCGCCAGCAGCTTGGGAGGGGGCAGTGAGACCCAGTACTTC
CASSLGGGSETQYF
>TRBJ2-1|NA|once|TRBV6-5
TGTGCCAGCAAGATACAGGGAGGTCCCTACAATGAGCAGTTCTTC
CASKIQGGPYNEQFF
>TRBJ1-3|NA|NA|TRBV27
TGTGCCAGCAGTTTGAAGGTCTCTGGAAACACCATATATTTT
CASSLKVSGNTIYF
>TRBJ2-7|NA|once|TRBV3-1/TRBV3-2
TGTGCCAGCAGCCCCCGACCGATTTTCACCTACGAGCAGTACTTC
CASSPRPIFTYEQYF
>TRBJ1-1|NA|few|TRBV5-1
TGCGCCAGCAGCTGGGGCTCCCAGGGCACTGAAGCTTTCTTT
CASSWGSQGTEAFF
>TRBJ1-2|NA|NA|TRBV28
TGTGCCAGCAGCAACTATGGCTACACCTTC
CASSNYGYTF
>TRBJ2-3|NA|NA|TRBV5-6
TGTGCCAGCAGCTTGCGTGGAGGGAGCACAGATACGCAGTATTTT
CASSLRGGSTDTQYF
>TRBJ1-1|NA|few|TRBV13
TGTGCCAGCCTCCGGGGGGGGATAAACACTGAAGCTTTCTTT
CASLRGGINTEAFF
>TRBJ1-1|NA|NA|TRBV6-5
TGTGCCAGCAGCGGGACATGGATGAACACTGAAGCTTTCTTT
CASSGTWMNTEAFF
>TRBJ1-5|TRBD1|NA|TRBV28
TGTGCCAGCAGTTTAAGTCGGACAGGGCTCTGGCAGCCCCAGCATTTT
CASSLSRTGLWQPQHF
>TRBJ2-1|NA|NA|TRBV6-2/TRBV6-3
TGTGCCAGCAGTTACTCGATCAGCGGTTATTACAATGAGCAGTTCTTC
CASSYSISGYYNEQFF
>TRBJ1-1|NA|NA|TRBV10-2
TGCGCCAGCAGTGAGGAGCTCGCTGAAGCTTTCTTT
CASSEELAEAFF
>TRBJ2-5|NA|NA|TRBV6-1
TGTGCCAGCAGTGAAGTAGCGGTCCAAGAGACCCAGTACTTC
CASSEVAVQETQYF
>TRBJ2-6|NA|NA|TRBV5-8
TGTGCCAGCAGCTTACTTTCAGGGGTCCCCTTCTCTGGGGCCAACGTCCTGACTTTC
CASSLLSGVPFSGANVLTF
>TRBJ1-5|TRBD1|NA|TRBV5-1
TGCGCCAGCAGCTTGGGACAGGGAGATTATCAGCCCCAGCATTTT
CASSLGQGDYQPQHF
>TRBJ2-3|NA|NA|TRBV2
TGTGCCAGCAGAAGGGGGGTTACAGATACGCAGTATTTT
CASRRGVTDTQYF
>TRBJ1-1|TRBD1|NA|TRBV28
TGTGCCAGCAGTTTTGGGACAGACCCAGCTTTCTTT
CASSFGTDPAFF
>TRBJ2-3|NA|NA|TRBV11-2
TGTGCCAGCAGCTTAGGTGGTGGAAGCACAGATACGCAGTATTTT
CASSLGGGSTDTQYF
>TRBJ2-3|NA|NA|TRBV6-2/TRBV6-3
TGTGCCAGCAGCCGTGGACTCGGAACAGATACGCAGTATTTT
CASSRGLGTDTQYF
>TRBJ2-1|NA|NA|TRBV10-1
TGCGCCAGCAGTGAGGGGATTGCTGAGCAGTTCTTC
CASSEGIAEQFF
>TRBJ2-7|NA|NA|TRBV3-1/TRBV3-2
TGTGCCAGCAGCCAGGCTCAGGCACTCGAGCAGTACTTC
CASSQAQALEQYF
>TRBJ1-1|NA|few|TRBV6-5
TGTGCCAGCAGCTACGACTCCGGGAGAAGGAACACTGAAGCTTTCTTT
CASSYDSGRRNTEAFF
>TRBJ2-7|TRBD2|NA|TRBV5-8
TGTGCCAGCAGCTTGGCCGTTAGCGGGGGCTCCTACGAGCAGTACTTC
CASSLAVSGGSYEQYF
>TRBJ1-1|NA|NA|TRBV11-1
TGTGCCAGCAGCCTCGACAGGAACACTGAAGCTTTCTTT
CASSLDRNTEAFF
>TRBJ1-5|TRBD1|NA|TRBV5-5
TGTGCCAGCAGCTTGGCCACGACAGGGGGTCAGCCCCAGCATTTT
CASSLATTGGQPQHF
>TRBJ2-7|NA|NA|TRBV27
TGTGCCAGCAGTTCCTCCGTCTACGAGCAGTACTTC
CASSSSVYEQYF
>TRBJ1-2|TRBD1|NA|TRBV6-5
TGTGCCAGCAGTTACTCCTGGACAGGGCAAGGCTACACCTTC
CASSYSWTGQGYTF
>TRBJ1-1|NA|once|TRBV19
TGTGCCAGTAGTATTTTGGGGCCGAACACTGAAGCTTTCTTT
CASSILGPNTEAFF
>TRBJ2-7|TRBD1|NA|TRBV5-1
TGCGCCAGTCGACAGGGCTACGAGCAGTACTTC
CASRQGYEQYF
>TRBJ2-4|NA|NA|TRBV3-1/TRBV3-2
TGTGCCAGCAGCCACGGGGGGCTCATTCAGTACTTC
CASSHGGLIQYF
>TRBJ1-1|NA|NA|TRBV24-1
TGTGCCACCAGTGTCACAGGGACTGAAGCTTTCTTT
CATSVTGTEAFF
>TRBJ1-1|NA|once|TRBV9
TGTGCCAGCAGCGTATCAGGCAACACTGAAGCTTTCTTT
CASSVSGNTEAFF
>TRBJ2-5|TRBD2|NA|TRBV29-1
TGCAGCGTTGACATGGGAGGGGAGACCCAGTACTTC
CSVDMGGETQYF
>TRBJ2-1|NA|NA|TRBV5-1
TGCGCCAGCAGCTTGGCCTCCTCGCTAGATGAGCAGTTCTTC
CASSLASSLDEQFF
>TRBJ2-1|NA|once|TRBV4-1
TGCGCCAGCAGCCAAGGGCCACAGGTAACCTACAATGAGCAGTTCTTC
CASSQGPQVTYNEQFF
>TRBJ1-1|NA|NA|TRBV7-9
TGTGCCAGCAGCTTAGGATCAGTCACTGAAGCTTTCTTT
CASSLGSVTEAFF
>TRBJ2-1|NA|NA|TRBV24-1
TGTGCCACCAGTAACAGGCGGAATGAGCAGTTCTTC
CATSNRRNEQFF
>TRBJ2-7|NA|medium-sized|TRBV12-3/TRBV12-4
TGTGCCAGCAGTGAAGGGTACGAGCAGTACTTC
CASSEGYEQYF
>TRBJ1-1|NA|once|TRBV19
TGTGCCTGTCTACAGGGTTCGAACACTGAAGCTTTCTTT
CACLQGSNTEAFF
>TRBJ2-7|TRBD1|NA|TRBV30
TGTGCCTGTCGTGGACAGGTCAGCTCCTACGAGCAGTACTTC
CACRGQVSSYEQYF
>TRBJ1-5|NA|NA|TRBV5-5
TGTGCCAGCAGCTTGGAGGGAAGCAATCAGCCCCAGCATTTT
CASSLEGSNQPQHF
>TRBJ1-2|NA|NA|TRBV5-1
TGCGCCAGCAGCTTGGGGGGAGTCGGCTATGGCTACACCTTC
CASSLGGVGYGYTF
>TRBJ2-3|TRBD2|NA|TRBV7-9
TGTGCCAGCAGGCTATTAGCGGGCCGCACAGATACGCAGTATTTT
CASRLLAGRTDTQYF
>TRBJ2-1|NA|NA|TRBV7-9
TGTGCCAGCAGCCCTCGGGAAGATTACAATGAGCAGTTCTTC
CASSPREDYNEQFF
>TRBJ2-1|TRBD2|NA|TRBV27
TGTGCCAGCAGTTTATCACTAGCGGGAGTGAATGAGCAGTTCTTC
CASSLSLAGVNEQFF
>TRBJ2-1|TRBD2|NA|TRBV14
TGTGCCAGCAGCTTACTAGCGGGGAGGTACTACAATGAGCAGTTCTTC
CASSLLAGRYYNEQFF
>TRBJ1-2|NA|NA|TRBV10-2
TGCGCCAGCAGTGATTCGGGAGCGCATGGCTACACCTTC
CASSDSGAHGYTF
>TRBJ2-1|NA|NA|TRBV12-5
TGTGCTAGTGGTTTTTGCAGTGCGGGCGCCTGCAATGAGCAGTTCTTC
CASGFCSAGACNEQFF
>TRBJ2-1|NA|NA|TRBV5-1
TGCGCCAGCAGCTCCCGGGAACAGGGTTTGGGCAATGAGCAGTTCTTC
CASSSREQGLGNEQFF
>TRBJ1-1|NA|NA|TRBV3-1/TRBV3-2
TGTGCCAGCAGCGCAGGGATGTTCGGCACTGAAGCTTTCTTT
CASSAGMFGTEAFF
>TRBJ1-1|NA|NA|TRBV28
TGTGCCAGCAGTTTGGGGATCACAGGGAAAGCTTTCTTT
CASSLGITGKAFF
>TRBJ1-6|NA|few|TRBV12-3/TRBV12-4
TGTGCCAGCAGTTCGGAGGGTTCACCCCTCCACTTT
CASSSEGSPLHF
>TRBJ2-5|NA|NA|TRBV6-5
TGTGCCAGCAGCCAGAGGAGGGGAGAGACCCAGTACTTC
CASSQRRGETQYF
>TRBJ1-1|TRBD1|NA|TRBV18
TGTGCCAGCTCACCCAGGGGGGGAGACACTGAAGCTTTCTTT
CASSPRGGDTEAFF
>TRBJ2-1|TRBD2|once|TRBV24-1
TGTGCCACCAGTGATTCCTCCGGGACTAGTCTCAATGAGCAGTTCTTC
CATSDSSGTSLNEQFF
>TRBJ1-5|NA|NA|TRBV5-6
TGTGCCAGCAGCGATGGCCCCCTCGCCGAACAGCCCCAGCATTTT
CASSDGPLAEQPQHF